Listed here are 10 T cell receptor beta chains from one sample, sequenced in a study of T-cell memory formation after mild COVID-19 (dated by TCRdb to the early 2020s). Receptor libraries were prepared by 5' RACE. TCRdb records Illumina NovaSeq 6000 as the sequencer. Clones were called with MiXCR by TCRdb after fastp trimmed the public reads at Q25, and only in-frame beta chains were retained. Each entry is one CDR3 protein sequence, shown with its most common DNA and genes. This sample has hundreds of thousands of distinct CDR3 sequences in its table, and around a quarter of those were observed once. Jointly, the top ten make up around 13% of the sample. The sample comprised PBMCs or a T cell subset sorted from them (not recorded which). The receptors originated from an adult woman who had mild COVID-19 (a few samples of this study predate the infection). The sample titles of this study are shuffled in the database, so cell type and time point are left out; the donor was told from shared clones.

CDR3 sequence (DNA): TGTGCCAGCTCACCGCGGGAGGGACTGACAGATACGCAGTATTTT. This encodes CASSPREGLTDTQYF. The genes are TRBV18 and TRBJ2-3; the match to TRBD2 covers 9 bases. After removal of 3 bases from V and 3 bases from J, the junction contained 4 bases not matched to a gene. Germline-derived CDR1 and CDR2 are KGHSH and LQKENI. This CDR3 comprises 15 residues. The whole variable domain, remainder taken from reference TRBV18 and TRBJ2-3, is NAGVMQNPRHLVRRRGQEARLRCSPMKGHSHVYWYRQLPEEGLKFMVYLQKENIIDESGMPKERFSAEFPKEGPSILRIQQVVRGDSAAYFCASSPREGLTDTQYFGPGTRLTVL.

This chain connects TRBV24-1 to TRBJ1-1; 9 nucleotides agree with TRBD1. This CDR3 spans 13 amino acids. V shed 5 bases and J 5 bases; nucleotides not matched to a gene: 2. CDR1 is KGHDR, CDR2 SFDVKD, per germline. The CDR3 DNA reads TGTGCCACCAGTGTGACAGGGGGGACTGAAGCTTTCTTT. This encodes CATSVTGGTEAFF.

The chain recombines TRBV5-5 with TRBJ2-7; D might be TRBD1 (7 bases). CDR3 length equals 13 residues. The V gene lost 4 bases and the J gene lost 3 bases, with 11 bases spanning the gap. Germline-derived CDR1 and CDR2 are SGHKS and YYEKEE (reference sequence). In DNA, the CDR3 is TGTGCCAGCAGCGTCCAGGGGGGCTACGAGCAGTACTTC. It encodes CASSVQGGYEQYF.

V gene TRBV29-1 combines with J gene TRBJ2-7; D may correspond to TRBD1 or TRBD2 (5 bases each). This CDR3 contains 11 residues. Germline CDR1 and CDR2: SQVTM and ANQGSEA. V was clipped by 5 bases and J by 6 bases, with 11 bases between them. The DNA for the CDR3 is TGCAGCGTTCCCGAGGGGTTCGAGCAGTACTTC. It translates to CSVPEGFEQYF.

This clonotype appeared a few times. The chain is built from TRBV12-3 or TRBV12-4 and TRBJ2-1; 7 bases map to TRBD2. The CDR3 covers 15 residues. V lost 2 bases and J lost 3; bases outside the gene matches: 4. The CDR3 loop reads CASSLSSSGYNEQFF. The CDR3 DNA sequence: TGTGCCAGCAGTTTAAGCTCTAGCGGCTACAATGAGCAGTTCTTC.

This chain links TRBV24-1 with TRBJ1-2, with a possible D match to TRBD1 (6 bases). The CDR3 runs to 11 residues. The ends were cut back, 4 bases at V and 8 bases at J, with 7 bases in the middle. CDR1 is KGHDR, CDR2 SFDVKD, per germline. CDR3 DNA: TGTGCCACCAGTGAGGGGGGCGGCTACACCTTC. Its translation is CATSEGGGYTF.

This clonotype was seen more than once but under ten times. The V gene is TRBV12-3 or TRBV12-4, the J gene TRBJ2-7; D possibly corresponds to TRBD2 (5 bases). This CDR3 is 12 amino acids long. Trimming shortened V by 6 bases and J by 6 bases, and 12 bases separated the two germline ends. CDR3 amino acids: CASRQSTSEQYF. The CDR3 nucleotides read TGTGCCAGCAGACAAAGTACTAGCGAGCAGTACTTC.

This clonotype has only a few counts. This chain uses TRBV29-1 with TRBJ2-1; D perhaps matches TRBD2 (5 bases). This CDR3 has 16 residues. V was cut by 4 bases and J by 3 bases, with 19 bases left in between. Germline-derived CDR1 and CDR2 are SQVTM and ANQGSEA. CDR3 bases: TGCAGCGTTGGGAGGTTGGGTTTAGGGCTCTACAATGAGCAGTTCTTC. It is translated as CSVGRLGLGLYNEQFF.

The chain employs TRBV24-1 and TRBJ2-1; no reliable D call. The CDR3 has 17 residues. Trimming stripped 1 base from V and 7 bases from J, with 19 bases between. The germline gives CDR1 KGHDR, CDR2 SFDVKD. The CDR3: CATSDLISSPEGNEQFF. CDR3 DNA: TGTGCCACCAGTGATTTAATCTCTTCGCCAGAAGGAAATGAGCAGTTCTTC.

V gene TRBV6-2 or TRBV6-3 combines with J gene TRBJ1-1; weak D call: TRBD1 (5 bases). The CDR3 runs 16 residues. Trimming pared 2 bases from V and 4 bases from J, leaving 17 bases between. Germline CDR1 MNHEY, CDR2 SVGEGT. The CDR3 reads CASSYTALGRGTEAFF. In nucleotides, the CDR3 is TGTGCCAGCAGTTACACGGCCCTAGGTAGGGGCACTGAAGCTTTCTTT.